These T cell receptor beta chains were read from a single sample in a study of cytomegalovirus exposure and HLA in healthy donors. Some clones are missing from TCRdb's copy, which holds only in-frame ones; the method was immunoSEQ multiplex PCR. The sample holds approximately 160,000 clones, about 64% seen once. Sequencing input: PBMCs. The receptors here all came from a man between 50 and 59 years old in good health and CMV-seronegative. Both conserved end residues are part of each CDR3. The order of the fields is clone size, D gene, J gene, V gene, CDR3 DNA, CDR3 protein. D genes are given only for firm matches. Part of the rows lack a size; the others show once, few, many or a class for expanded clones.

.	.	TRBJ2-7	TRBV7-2	TGTGCCAGCAGCTTAGCGGGGCCACCCTACGAGCAGTACTTC	CASSLAGPPYEQYF
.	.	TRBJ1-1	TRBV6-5	TGTGCCAGCAGTTACTCTACTTTAACGGCGACACCAGCTTTCTTT	CASSYSTLTATPAFF
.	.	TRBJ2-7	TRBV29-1	TGCAGCGTTTTGACAGCCTACGAGCAGTACTTC	CSVLTAYEQYF
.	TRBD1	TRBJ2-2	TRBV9	TGTGCCAGCAGCGTCGCTCAGGGGGCCGCCGGGGAGCTGTTTTTT	CASSVAQGAAGELFF
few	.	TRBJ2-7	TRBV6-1	TGTGCCAGCAGATCCGGAGGGGCAGGGGGCTACGAGCAGTACTTC	CASRSGGAGGYEQYF
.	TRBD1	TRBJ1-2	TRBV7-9	TGTGCCAGCAGCTTAGCTGGGATCGGTCAGGGGGGAGGCTACACCTTC	CASSLAGIGQGGGYTF
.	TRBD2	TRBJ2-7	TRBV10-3	TGTGCCATCAGTATTAGCGGGGCCCGCTCCTACGAGCAGTACTTC	CAISISGARSYEQYF
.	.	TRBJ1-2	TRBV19	TGTGCCGGGCTTGACAGGAACTATGGCTACACCTTC	CAGLDRNYGYTF
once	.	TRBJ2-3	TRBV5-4	TGTGCCAGCAGCTTGTGGCGGCGCACAGATACGCAGTATTTT	CASSLWRRTDTQYF
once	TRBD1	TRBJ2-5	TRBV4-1	TGCGCCAGCAGCCTTACAGGGGGCCTCGGGACCCAGTACTTC	CASSLTGGLGTQYF
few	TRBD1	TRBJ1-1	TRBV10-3	TGTGCCATCAGGGGGGGACAGGGGAGGTCCACTGAAGCTTTCTTT	CAIRGGQGRSTEAFF
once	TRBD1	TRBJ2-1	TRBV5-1	TGCGCCAGCAGCTCTGGCGGGACAGGATACAATGAGCAGTTCTTC	CASSSGGTGYNEQFF
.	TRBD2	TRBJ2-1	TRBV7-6	TGTGCCAGCAGCTTGAGGCGGGACTACTCCAATGAGCAGTTCTTC	CASSLRRDYSNEQFF
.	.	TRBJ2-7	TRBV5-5	TGTGCCAGCAGCTTGACAGGGACCTCCTACGAGCAGTACTTC	CASSLTGTSYEQYF
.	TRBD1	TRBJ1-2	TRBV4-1	TGCGCCAGCAGCTTTACCGGGACAGGGCGGGTAAGCGGCTACACCTTC	CASSFTGTGRVSGYTF
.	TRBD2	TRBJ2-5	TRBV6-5	TGTGCCAGCAGTTACTCGAAGGGAGGGGTCGAGACCCAGTACTTC	CASSYSKGGVETQYF
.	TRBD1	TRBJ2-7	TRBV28	TGTGCCAGCAGCTGGGACAGCGTTACCTACGAGCAGTACTTC	CASSWDSVTYEQYF
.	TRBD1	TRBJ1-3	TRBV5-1	TGCGCCAGCAGCCCTTTCGTCACAGGGGGCAGTGGAAACACCATATATTTT	CASSPFVTGGSGNTIYF
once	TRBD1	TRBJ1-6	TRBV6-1	TGTGCCGGACAGGGACTCGGTTCCTATAATTCACCCCTCCACTTT	CAGQGLGSYNSPLHF
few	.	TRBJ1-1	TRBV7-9	TGTGCCAGCAGCTTAGCGAACGGGGGGACTGAAGCTTTCTTT	CASSLANGGTEAFF
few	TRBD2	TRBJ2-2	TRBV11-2	TGTGCCAGCAGTTCTGGCGGGGGGGCCAACACCGGGGAGCTGTTTTTT	CASSSGGGANTGELFF
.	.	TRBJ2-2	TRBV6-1	TGTGCCAGCAGTGAGCGGTCTAACACCGGGGAGCTGTTTTTT	CASSERSNTGELFF
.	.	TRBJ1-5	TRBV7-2	TGTGCCAGCAGCCGTACCGGGGGTTCCGTATGGCCCCAGCATTTT	CASSRTGGSVWPQHF
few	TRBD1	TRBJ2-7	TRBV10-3	TGTGCCATCAGTGTGGGGACAGGGGGCAGAAGCTCCTACGAGCAGTACTTC	CAISVGTGGRSSYEQYF
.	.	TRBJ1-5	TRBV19	TGTGCCAGCACGCTAAGAGATAGCAATCAGCCCCAGCATTTT	CASTLRDSNQPQHF
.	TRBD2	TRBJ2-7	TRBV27	TGTGCCAGCAGTTTAGGGACTAGCGGGGGTCGGGTCGAGCAGTACTTC	CASSLGTSGGRVEQYF
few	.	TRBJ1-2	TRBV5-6	TGTGCCAGCAACCCTGACAGCCTAGGAGGCTACACCTTC	CASNPDSLGGYTF
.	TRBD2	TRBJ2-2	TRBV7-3	TGTGCCAGCAGAGCCACGGGCGGGGGGGCGACCGGGGAGCTGTTTTTT	CASRATGGGATGELFF
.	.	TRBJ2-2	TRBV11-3	TGTGCCAGCAGCTCCGTGAGAGGCACCGGGGAGCTGTTTTTT	CASSSVRGTGELFF
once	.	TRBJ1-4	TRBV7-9	TGTGCCAGCAGACCAGGGGAGACTAATGAAAAACTGTTTTTT	CASRPGETNEKLFF
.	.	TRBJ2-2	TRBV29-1	TGCAGCGTTTCACTATTTGTCAGGGGCCGGGGAGCTGTTTTT	CSVSLFVRGRGAVF
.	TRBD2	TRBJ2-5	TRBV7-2	TGTGCCAGCAGCCCCCACGGGCGGGGGTACCAAGAGACCCAGTACTTC	CASSPHGRGYQETQYF